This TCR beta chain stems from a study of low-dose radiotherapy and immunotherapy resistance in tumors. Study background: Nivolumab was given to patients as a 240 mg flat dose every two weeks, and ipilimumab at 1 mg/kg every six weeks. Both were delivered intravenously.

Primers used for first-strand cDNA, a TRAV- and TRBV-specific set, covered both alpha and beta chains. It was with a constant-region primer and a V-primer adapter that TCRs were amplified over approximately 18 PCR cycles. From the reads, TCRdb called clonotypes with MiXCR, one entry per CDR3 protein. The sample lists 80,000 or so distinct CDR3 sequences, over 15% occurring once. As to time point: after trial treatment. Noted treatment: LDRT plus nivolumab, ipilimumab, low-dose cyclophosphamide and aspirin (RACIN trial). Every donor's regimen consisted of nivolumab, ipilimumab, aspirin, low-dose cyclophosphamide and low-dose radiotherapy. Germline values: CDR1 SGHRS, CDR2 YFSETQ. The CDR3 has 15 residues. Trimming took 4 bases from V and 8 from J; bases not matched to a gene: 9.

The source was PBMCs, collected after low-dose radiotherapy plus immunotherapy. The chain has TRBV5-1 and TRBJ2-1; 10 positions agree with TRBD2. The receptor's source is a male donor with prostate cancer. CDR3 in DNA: TGCGCCAGCAGCCCCTCGAGCGGGAGGGCTGATGAGCAGTTCTTC. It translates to CASSPSSGRADEQFF.